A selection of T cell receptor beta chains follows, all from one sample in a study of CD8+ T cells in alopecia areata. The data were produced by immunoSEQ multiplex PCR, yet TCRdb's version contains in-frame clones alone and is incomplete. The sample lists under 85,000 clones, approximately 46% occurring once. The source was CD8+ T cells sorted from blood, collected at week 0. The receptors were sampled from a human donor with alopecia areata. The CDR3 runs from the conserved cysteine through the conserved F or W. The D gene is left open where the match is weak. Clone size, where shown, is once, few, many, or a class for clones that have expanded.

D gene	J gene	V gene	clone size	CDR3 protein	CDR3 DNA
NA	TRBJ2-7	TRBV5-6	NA	CASSLSGSSYEQYF	TGTGCCAGCAGCTTGTCCGGTAGCTCCTACGAGCAGTACTTC
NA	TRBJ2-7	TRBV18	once	CASSSAAGLIEQYF	TGTGCCAGCTCATCGGCGGCGGGATTGATTGAGCAGTACTTC
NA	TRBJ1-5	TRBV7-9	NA	CASSEGNQPQHF	TGTGCCAGCAGCGAAGGTAATCAGCCCCAGCATTTT
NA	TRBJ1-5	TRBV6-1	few	CASSEGMGGNQPQHF	TGTGCCAGCAGTGAGGGCATGGGAGGCAATCAGCCCCAGCATTTT
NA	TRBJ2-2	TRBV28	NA	CASSFHAGGELFF	TGTGCCAGCAGTTTCCACGCGGGCGGGGAGCTGTTTTTT
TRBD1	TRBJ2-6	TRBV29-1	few	CSVWVQGVSGANVLTF	TGCAGCGTTTGGGTACAGGGGGTGTCTGGGGCCAACGTCCTGACTTTC
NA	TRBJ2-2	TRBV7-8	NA	CASSSGELFF	TGTGCCAGCAGCTCGGGGGAGCTGTTTTTT
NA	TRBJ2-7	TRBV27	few	CASSLRGLSSYEQYF	TGTGCCAGCAGTCTACGTGGGTTAAGCTCCTACGAGCAGTACTTC
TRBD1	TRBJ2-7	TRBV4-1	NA	CASSQKQGAGEQYF	TGCGCCAGCAGCCAAAAACAGGGGGCTGGCGAGCAGTACTTC
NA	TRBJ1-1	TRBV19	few	CARYLSSSPNFMNTEAFF	TGTGCCAGGTACCTATCTTCGAGCCCGAATTTCATGAACACTGAAGCTTTCTTT
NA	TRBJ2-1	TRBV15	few	CATSGTSSVYEQFF	TGTGCCACCAGCGGTACCTCTAGCGTCTATGAGCAGTTCTTC
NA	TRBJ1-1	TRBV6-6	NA	CASSYVSKGEAFF	TGTGCCAGCAGTTACGTAAGCAAGGGAGAAGCTTTCTTT
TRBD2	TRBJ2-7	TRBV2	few	CASSVKAGVDKYF	TGTGCCAGCAGTGTAAAAGCGGGAGTGGATAAGTACTTC
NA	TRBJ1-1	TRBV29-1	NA	CSVEGGKDFF	TGCAGCGTGGAGGGGGGGAAGGATTTCTTT
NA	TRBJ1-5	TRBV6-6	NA	CASSYSPGYQPQHF	TGTGCCAGCAGTTACTCGCCAGGGTATCAGCCCCAGCATTTT
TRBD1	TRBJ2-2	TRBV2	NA	CASTRQGDTGELFF	TGTGCCAGCACTAGACAGGGAGACACCGGGGAGCTGTTTTTT
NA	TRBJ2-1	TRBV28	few	CASTTVGDEQFF	TGTGCCAGCACGACCGTGGGCGATGAGCAGTTCTTC
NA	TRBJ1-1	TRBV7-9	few	CASSLQGLEAFF	TGTGCCAGCAGCCTACAGGGTCTTGAAGCTTTCTTT
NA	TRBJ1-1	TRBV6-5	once	CASSGDRGMNTEAFF	TGTGCCAGCAGTGGAGACAGAGGTATGAACACTGAAGCTTTCTTT
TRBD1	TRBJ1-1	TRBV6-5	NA	CASSYGQGTEAFF	TGTGCCAGCAGTTACGGACAGGGGACTGAAGCTTTCTTT
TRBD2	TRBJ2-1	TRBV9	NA	CASSVDPTSGLYNEQFF	TGTGCCAGCAGCGTAGATCCGACTAGCGGGCTTTACAATGAGCAGTTCTTC
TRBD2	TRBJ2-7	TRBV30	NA	CAAAGDYEQYF	TGTGCCGCCGCGGGGGACTACGAGCAGTACTTC
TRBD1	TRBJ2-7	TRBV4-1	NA	CASSPSTGGRYEQYF	TGCGCCAGCAGCCCCTCGACAGGGGGTAGGTACGAGCAGTACTTC
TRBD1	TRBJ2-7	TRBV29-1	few	CSAETGQNYEQYF	TGCAGCGCAGAGACAGGGCAAAACTACGAGCAGTACTTC
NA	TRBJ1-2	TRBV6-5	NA	CASSYSQGDYGYTF	TGTGCCAGCAGTTACTCGCAGGGAGACTATGGCTACACCTTC
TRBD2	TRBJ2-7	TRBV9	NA	CASSVSSGVHEQYF	TGTGCCAGCAGCGTATCTAGCGGGGTCCACGAGCAGTACTTC
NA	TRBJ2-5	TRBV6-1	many	CASSDLVEETQYF	TGTGCCAGCAGTGACCTAGTTGAGGAGACCCAGTACTTC
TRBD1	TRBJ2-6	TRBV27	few	CASSARQGSTLESGANVLTF	TGTGCCAGCAGTGCCCGACAGGGGTCTACCTTAGAATCTGGGGCCAACGTCCTGACTTTC
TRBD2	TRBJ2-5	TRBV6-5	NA	CASSYSRRGAQETQYF	TGTGCCAGCAGTTACTCGAGGCGGGGGGCTCAAGAGACCCAGTACTTC
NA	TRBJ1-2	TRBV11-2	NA	CASSSRVSPNYGYTF	TGTGCCAGCAGCTCACGAGTAAGCCCAAACTATGGCTACACCTTC
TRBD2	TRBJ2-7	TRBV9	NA	CASSAGGGPSYEQYF	TGTGCCAGCAGCGCGGGAGGCGGCCCCTCCTACGAGCAGTACTTC
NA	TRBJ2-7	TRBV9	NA	CASSVGGGAYEQYF	TGTGCCAGCAGCGTAGGTGGTGGGGCCTACGAGCAGTACTTC
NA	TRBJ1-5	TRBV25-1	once	CASSLRENQPQHF	TGTGCCAGCAGTCTCCGTGAGAATCAGCCCCAGCATTTT
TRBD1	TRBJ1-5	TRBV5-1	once	CASSEGTGEGQPQHF	TGCGCCAGCAGTGAAGGGACAGGGGAGGGTCAGCCCCAGCATTTT
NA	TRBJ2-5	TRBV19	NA	CASSITQGWETQYF	TGTGCCAGTAGTATAACCCAGGGATGGGAGACCCAGTACTTC
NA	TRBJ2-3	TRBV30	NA	CAWSPGRGTDTQYF	TGTGCCTGGAGTCCCGGCCGTGGCACAGATACGCAGTATTTT
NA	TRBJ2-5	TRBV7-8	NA	CASSFSRRETQYF	TGTGCCAGCAGCTTTAGCAGGAGAGAGACCCAGTACTTC
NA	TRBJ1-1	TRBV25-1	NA	CASSEGRFTEAFF	TGTGCCAGCAGTGAAGGTAGATTCACTGAAGCTTTCTTT
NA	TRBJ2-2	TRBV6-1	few	CASSEYPGTGELFF	TGTGCCAGCAGTGAATACCCGGGGACCGGGGAGCTGTTTTTT
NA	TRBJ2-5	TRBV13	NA	CASSYGEYQETQYF	TGTGCCAGCAGCTACGGGGAGTACCAAGAGACCCAGTACTTC
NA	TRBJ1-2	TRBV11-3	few	CASSLASGDGYTF	TGTGCCAGCAGCTTAGCTTCAGGAGATGGCTACACCTTC
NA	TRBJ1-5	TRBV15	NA	CAAGLGGNQPQHF	TGTGCCGCAGGCCTTGGAGGGAATCAGCCCCAGCATTTT
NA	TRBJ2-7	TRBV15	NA	CATSNPGHNYEQYF	TGTGCCACCAGCAATCCGGGACACAACTACGAGCAGTACTTC
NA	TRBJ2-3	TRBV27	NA	CASSLYRQSTDTQYF	TGTGCCAGCAGTCTATACAGGCAGAGCACAGATACGCAGTATTTT